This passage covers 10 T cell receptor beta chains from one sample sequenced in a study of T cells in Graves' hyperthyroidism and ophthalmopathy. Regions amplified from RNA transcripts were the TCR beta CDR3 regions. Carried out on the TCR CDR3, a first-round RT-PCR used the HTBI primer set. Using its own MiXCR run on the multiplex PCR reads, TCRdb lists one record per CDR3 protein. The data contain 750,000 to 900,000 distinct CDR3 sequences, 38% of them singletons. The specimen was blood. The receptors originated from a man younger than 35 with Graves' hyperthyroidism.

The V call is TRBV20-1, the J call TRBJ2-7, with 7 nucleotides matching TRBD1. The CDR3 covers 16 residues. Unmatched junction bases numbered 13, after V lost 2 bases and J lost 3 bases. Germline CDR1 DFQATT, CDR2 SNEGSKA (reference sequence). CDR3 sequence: CSARKGDRELGYEQYF. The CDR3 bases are TGCAGTGCTAGAAAAGGGGACAGAGAACTGGGCTACGAGCAGTACTTC.

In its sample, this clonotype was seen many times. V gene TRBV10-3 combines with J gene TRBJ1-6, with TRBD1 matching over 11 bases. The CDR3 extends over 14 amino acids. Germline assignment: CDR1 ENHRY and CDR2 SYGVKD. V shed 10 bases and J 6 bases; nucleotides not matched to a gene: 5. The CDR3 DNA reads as TGTGCCACGCGCGGGACAGGGGGTAATTCACCCCTCCACTTT. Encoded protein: CATRGTGGNSPLHF.

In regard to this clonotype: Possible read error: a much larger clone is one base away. In DNA, the CDR3 is TGCAGTGCTAACAGGGGCAATCAGCCCCAGCATTTT. This sequence encodes CSANRGNQPQHF. V and J are TRBV20-1 and TRBJ1-5; TRBD1 is a possible D gene (6 bases). The CDR3 is 12 residues long. Germline CDR1 reads DFQATT; CDR2 reads SNEGSKA (reference sequence). Between the trimmed V and J ends, which lost 4 bases and 2 bases, there was a span of 6 bases.

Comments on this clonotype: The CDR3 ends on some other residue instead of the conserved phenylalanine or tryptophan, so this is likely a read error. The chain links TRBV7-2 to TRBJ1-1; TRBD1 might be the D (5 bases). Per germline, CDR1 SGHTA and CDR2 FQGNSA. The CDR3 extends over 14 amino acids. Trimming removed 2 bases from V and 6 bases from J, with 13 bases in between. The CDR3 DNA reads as TGTGCCAGCAGCTTATACAGGTCTGGGGCTGAAGCTTTCTCT. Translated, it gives CASSLYRSGAEAFS.

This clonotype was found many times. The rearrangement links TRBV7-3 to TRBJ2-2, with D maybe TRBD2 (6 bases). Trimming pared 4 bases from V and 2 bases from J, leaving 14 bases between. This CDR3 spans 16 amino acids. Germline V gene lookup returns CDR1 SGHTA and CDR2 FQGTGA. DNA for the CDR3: TGTGCCAGCAGCTCCGTCGGGGGAACCAACACCGGGGAGCTGTTTTTT. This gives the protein CASSSVGGTNTGELFF.

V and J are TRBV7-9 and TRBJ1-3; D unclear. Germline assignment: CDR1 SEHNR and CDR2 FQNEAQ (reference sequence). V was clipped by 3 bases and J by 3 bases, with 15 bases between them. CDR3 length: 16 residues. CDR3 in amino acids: CASSLWRAGYGNTIYF. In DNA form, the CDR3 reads TGTGCCAGCAGCTTGTGGCGAGCGGGATATGGAAACACCATATATTTT.

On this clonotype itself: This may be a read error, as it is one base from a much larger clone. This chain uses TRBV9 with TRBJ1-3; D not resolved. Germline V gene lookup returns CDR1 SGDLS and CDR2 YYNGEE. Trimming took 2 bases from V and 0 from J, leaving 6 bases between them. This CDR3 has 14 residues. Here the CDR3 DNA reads TGTGCCAGCAGCGTCGGAACCTCTGGAAACACCATATATTTT. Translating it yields CASSVGTSGNTIYF.

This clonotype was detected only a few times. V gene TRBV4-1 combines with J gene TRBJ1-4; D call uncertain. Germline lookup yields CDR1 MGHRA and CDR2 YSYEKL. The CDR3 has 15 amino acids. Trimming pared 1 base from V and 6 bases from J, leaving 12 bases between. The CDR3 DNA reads TGCGCCAGCAGCCAAGTGGACGGTACTTATGAAAAACTGTTTTTT. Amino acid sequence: CASSQVDGTYEKLFF.

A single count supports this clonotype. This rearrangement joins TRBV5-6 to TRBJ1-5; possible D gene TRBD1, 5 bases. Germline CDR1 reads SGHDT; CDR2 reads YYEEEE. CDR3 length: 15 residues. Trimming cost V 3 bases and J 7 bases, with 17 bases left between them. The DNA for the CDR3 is TGTGCCAGCAGCTCTGGCGCCGGGGGGGGGCAGCCCCAGCATTTT. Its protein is CASSSGAGGGQPQHF.

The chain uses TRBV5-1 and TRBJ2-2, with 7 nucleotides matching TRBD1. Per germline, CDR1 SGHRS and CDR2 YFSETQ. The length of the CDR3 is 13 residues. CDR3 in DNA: TGCACCAACCGGGACAGCTTCACCGGGGAGCTGTTTTTT. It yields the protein CTNRDSFTGELFF.